This T cell receptor beta chain was recovered during a study of cytomegalovirus exposure and HLA in healthy donors. About the study: A preliminary data release comprised roughly 85 million unique TCRs obtained from HLA-typed donors. Study-wide results and limits: For TCR beta chains, V- and J-gene trimming was later linked to a missense DCLRE1C variant. Associated with HLA alleles at 0.05 false discovery rate in a later analysis were 16,951 TCR beta sequences. Later analysis showed TCR association rates varying by HLA locus, highest for DRB1 and lowest for HLA-C.

With respect to this clone: Its target is unknown.

PCR used 60 Vbeta primers and 13 Jbeta primers. The table came from immunoSEQ multiplex PCR; TCRdb's copy has only in-frame clones and leaves some out. The table shows 120,000 or so clones, with around 80% occurring only once. This TCR derives from a female donor in good health and CMV-seronegative. Specimen: PBMCs.

Here the CDR3 DNA reads TGCGCCAGCAGCTTTGGACAGGGGAGCGATACGCAGTATTTT. Amino acids: CASSFGQGSDTQYF. The J gene is TRBJ2-3, the V gene TRBV5-1; 9 positions agree with TRBD1. V shed 2 bases, J shed 6 bases, and the junction held 4 bases outside the gene matches. The CDR3 totals 14 residues. Germline-derived CDR1 and CDR2 are SGHRS and YFSETQ.